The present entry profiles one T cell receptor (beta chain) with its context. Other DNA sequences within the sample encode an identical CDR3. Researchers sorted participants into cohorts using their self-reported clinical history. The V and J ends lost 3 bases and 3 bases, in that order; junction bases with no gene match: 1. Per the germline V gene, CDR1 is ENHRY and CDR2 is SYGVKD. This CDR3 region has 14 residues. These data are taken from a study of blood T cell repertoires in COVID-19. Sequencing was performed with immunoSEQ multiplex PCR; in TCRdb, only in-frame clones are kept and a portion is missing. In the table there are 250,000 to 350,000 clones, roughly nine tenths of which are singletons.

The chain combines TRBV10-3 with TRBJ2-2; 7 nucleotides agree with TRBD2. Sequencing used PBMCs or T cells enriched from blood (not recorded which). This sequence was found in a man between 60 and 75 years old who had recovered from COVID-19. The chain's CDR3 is CAISDAGDTGELFF. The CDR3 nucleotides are TGTGCCATCAGTGACGCGGGAGACACCGGGGAGCTGTTTTTT.